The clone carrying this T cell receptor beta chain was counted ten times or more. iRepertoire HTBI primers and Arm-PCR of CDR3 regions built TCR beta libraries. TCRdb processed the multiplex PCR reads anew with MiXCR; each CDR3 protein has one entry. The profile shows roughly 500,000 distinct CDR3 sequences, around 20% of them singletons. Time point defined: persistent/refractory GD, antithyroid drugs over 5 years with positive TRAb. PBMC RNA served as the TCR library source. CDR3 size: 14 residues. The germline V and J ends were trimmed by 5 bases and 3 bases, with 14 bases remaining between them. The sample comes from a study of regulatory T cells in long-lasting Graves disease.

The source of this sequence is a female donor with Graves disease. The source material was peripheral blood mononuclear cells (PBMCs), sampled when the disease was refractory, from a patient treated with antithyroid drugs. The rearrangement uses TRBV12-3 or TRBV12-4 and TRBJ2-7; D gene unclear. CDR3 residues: CASSPFVTNYEQYF. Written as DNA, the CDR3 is TGTGCCAGCAGTCCCTTTGTCACGAACTACGAGCAGTACTTC.